This T cell receptor beta chain was captured by sequencing in a study of T cell changes during pregnancy in multiple sclerosis. The CDR3 spans 16 residues. Trimming removed 4 bases from V and 5 bases from J; junction bases left unmatched: 12. Germline CDR1 reads MNHNS; CDR2 reads SASEGT. Sequencing was performed with immunoSEQ multiplex PCR; in TCRdb, only in-frame clones are kept and a portion is missing. The profile shows around 85,000 clones, roughly nine tenths of them singletons. The sequence derives from a female donor in good health, serving as a control in a pregnancy study. Some clones in this sample may be carry-over from other donors' samples. This material consisted of PBMCs, taken in the first trimester of pregnancy. The gene calls are TRBV6-1 and TRBJ2-7; the match to TRBD2 covers 9 bases. This CDR3 reads CASSGLGGGAENEQYF. Written as DNA, the CDR3 is TGTGCCAGCAGTGGGTTAGGCGGGGGGGCTGAAAACGAGCAGTACTTC.